The 27 T cell receptor beta chains presented below share a single source sample, sequenced in a study of cytomegalovirus exposure and HLA in healthy donors. The protocol was immunoSEQ multiplex PCR, while the TCRdb copy is restricted to in-frame clones and leaves out a portion. The top ten clones hold approximately 2.2% of a sample with 150,000 to 160,000 clones, just over 85% of them seen once. The material sequenced was PBMCs. These receptor sequences come from a human donor in good health.

CDR3 in amino acids: CASSLDRGNQPQHF. As DNA, the CDR3 is TGTGCCAGCAGCTTAGACAGGGGCAATCAGCCCCAGCATTTT. The chain joins TRBV7-8 to TRBJ1-5; possible D gene TRBD1, 6 bases. The V end lost 1 base, the J end lost 2 bases, and 6 bases lay between the germline ends. This CDR3 region has 14 residues. Germline V lookup: CDR1 SGHVS, CDR2 FQNEAQ.

This chain uses TRBV7-2 with TRBJ1-2; 8 nucleotides line up with TRBD1. Trimming took 5 bases from V and 7 from J; bases not matched to a gene: 9. Germline CDR1 and CDR2: SGHTA and FQGNSA. The CDR3 consists of 14 residues. The CDR3 DNA reads TGTGCCAGCAGCCCAAACTCAGGGGGCGGTGGCTACACCTTC. This encodes CASSPNSGGGGYTF.

This chain joins TRBV6-6 and TRBJ1-1, with 8 positions matching TRBD1. This CDR3 has 13 amino acids. Trimming removed 6 bases from V and 3 bases from J; junction bases left unmatched: 3. CDR1 is MNHNY, CDR2 SVGAGI, per germline (reference sequence). This chain's CDR3 is CASSHRGDTEAFF. The CDR3 nucleotides read TGTGCCAGCAGCCACAGGGGGGACACTGAAGCTTTCTTT.

The CDR3 sequence is CASSRLTGGYEQYF. Written as DNA, the CDR3 is TGTGCCAGCAGCCGCCTTACAGGGGGCTACGAGCAGTACTTC. The rearrangement uses TRBV27 and TRBJ2-7; 8 bases match TRBD1. This CDR3 region has 14 residues. From germline, CDR1 is MNHEY and CDR2 SMNVEV (reference sequence). Losses at the gene ends were 6 bases for V and 3 bases for J; bases not matched to a gene: 7.

This chain uses TRBV4-1 with TRBJ2-7; D may be TRBD2 (6 bases). The V end was cut by 1 base, the J end by 2 bases, with 12 bases between. The CDR3 runs 15 residues. Looked up from germline, CDR1 is MGHRA and CDR2 is YSYEKL. As DNA, the CDR3 is TGCGCCAGCAGCCAAGCCGGGACTGCAACCTACGAGCAGTACTTC. It encodes CASSQAGTATYEQYF.

V usage is TRBV6-1 and J usage is TRBJ1-1; 8 positions agree with TRBD1. This CDR3 has 16 residues. CDR1 is MNHNS, CDR2 SASEGT, per germline. V dropped 4 bases and J dropped 2; count of bases not matched to a gene: 9. As DNA, the CDR3 is TGTGCCAGCAGTGGACAGGGGCCCCCCGGAAACACTGAAGCTTTCTTT. It encodes CASSGQGPPGNTEAFF.

The chain uses TRBV19 and TRBJ1-1, with D unresolved. V was clipped by 6 bases and J by 0 bases, with 8 bases between them. CDR1 and CDR2 from the germline V gene are LNHDA and SQIVND (reference sequence). CDR3 size: 13 residues. The CDR3 nucleotides are TGTGCCAGTAGGTCGGAGCTGAACACTGAAGCTTTCTTT. Translated: CASRSELNTEAFF.

This chain connects TRBV5-1 to TRBJ2-7, with D possibly being TRBD2 (6 bases). CDR3 length: 18 residues. V lost 0 bases and J lost 4, with 23 bases in between. The germline gives CDR1 SGHRS, CDR2 YFSETQ. CDR3 nucleotide sequence: TGCGCCAGCAGCTTGGCCGGGAAGGGACTCGGGGCCGGATACGAGCAGTACTTC. The encoded protein is CASSLAGKGLGAGYEQYF. Filled out from reference TRBV5-1 and TRBJ2-7, the complete variable domain reads KAGVTQTPRYLIKTRGQQVTLSCSPISGHRSVSWYQQTPGQGLQFLFEYFSETQRNKGNFPGRFSGRQFSNSRSEMNVSTLELGDSALYLCASSLAGKGLGAGYEQYFGPGTRLTVT.

This clone has just one count. This chain joins TRBV6-5 and TRBJ1-5; 8 bases are shared with TRBD1. J gave up 7 bases and V 5 bases, and 7 bases lay outside the gene matches. The CDR3 contains 14 residues. CDR1 is MNHEY, CDR2 SVGAGI, per germline. The CDR3 sequence is CASSTDRGVQPQHF. The CDR3 DNA reads TGTGCCAGCAGTACCGACAGGGGCGTCCAGCCCCAGCATTTT.

CDR3 loop: CASSIGYGGNTEAFF. CDR3 nucleotides: TGTGCCAGTAGTATAGGGTACGGGGGGAACACTGAAGCTTTCTTT. This rearrangement joins TRBV19 to TRBJ1-1; D possibly corresponds to TRBD1 (5 bases). The CDR3 is 15 amino acids. With 1 base removed from V and 1 base from J, the gap between germline ends came to 10 bases. Germline V gene sequence: CDR1 LNHDA, CDR2 SQIVND (reference sequence).

The genes are TRBV30 and TRBJ1-5, with a possible D match to TRBD1 (5 bases). The CDR3 is made up of 14 amino acids. Germline V gives CDR1 GTSNPN, CDR2 SVGIG (reference sequence). Trimming left V 1 base short and J 8 bases short, with 15 bases between. The CDR3 is CAWSGRQGYEPQHF. In DNA, the CDR3 is TGTGCCTGGAGTGGCCGGCAGGGATATGAGCCCCAGCATTTT.

This sequence joins TRBV9 and TRBJ1-1; D remains unclear. Deletions cut 1 base from V and 0 bases from J, with 4 bases between. The CDR3 covers 13 residues. In germline, CDR1 is SGDLS, CDR2 YYNGEE. The CDR3 spells CASSVSLNTEAFF. The CDR3 DNA reads as TGTGCCAGCAGCGTATCCTTGAACACTGAAGCTTTCTTT.

This chain connects TRBV18 to TRBJ2-7; 7 bases fit TRBD2. After removal of 8 bases from V and 3 bases from J, the junction contained 10 bases not matched to a gene. The CDR3 consists of 14 residues. CDR1 and CDR2 from the germline V gene are KGHSH and LQKENI. The chain's CDR3 is CASRGEAGVYEQYF. CDR3 DNA sequence: TGTGCCAGCCGCGGGGAGGCGGGAGTCTACGAGCAGTACTTC.

The chain links TRBV5-4 to TRBJ1-4, with D maybe TRBD1 (6 bases). The CDR3 consists of 14 residues. The ends were cut back, 4 bases at V and 3 bases at J, with 10 bases in the middle. The germline gives CDR1 SGHNT, CDR2 YYREEE (reference sequence). CDR3 DNA sequence: TGTGCCAGCAGCACAGGGTCATCTAATGAAAAACTGTTTTTT. It translates to CASSTGSSNEKLFF.

This clone was observed a few times. The chain employs TRBV13 and TRBJ1-5, with 8 bases that match TRBD1. Germline V CDR1 and CDR2: PRHDT, FYEKMQ (reference sequence). J lost 4 bases, V lost 3 bases, and 8 bases had no gene match. This CDR3 has 16 amino acids. The CDR3 protein is CASSFGARGRNQPQHF. The CDR3, as DNA: TGTGCCAGCAGCTTTGGGGCCAGGGGGCGAAATCAGCCCCAGCATTTT.

The J gene is TRBJ2-7, the V gene TRBV30, with 13 positions matching TRBD2. V lost 1 base to trimming and J lost 5 bases; unmatched junction nucleotides: 2. The CDR3 has 14 amino acids. Germline values: CDR1 GTSNPN, CDR2 SVGIG (reference sequence). The CDR3 DNA reads as TGTGCCTGGAGTGCGGGACTAGCGGGAAACGAGCAGTACTTC. It codes for CAWSAGLAGNEQYF.

The rearrangement joins TRBV7-2 to TRBJ1-2; the match to TRBD1 covers 7 bases. V lost 3 bases and J lost 3; bases outside the gene matches: 10. Germline loops: CDR1 SGHTA, CDR2 FQGNSA. The CDR3 covers 16 residues. CDR3 DNA sequence: TGTGCCAGCAGCTTCGAGACAGGGCGTAAGGACTATGGCTACACCTTC. It is translated as CASSFETGRKDYGYTF.

This CDR3 reads CASSLTYEGDGYTF. The DNA for the CDR3 is TGTGCCAGCAGCTTAACTTATGAGGGAGATGGCTACACCTTC. The rearrangement joins TRBV7-3 to TRBJ1-2; D gene uncertain. The CDR3 has 14 residues. The germline CDR1 and CDR2 sequences are SGHTA and FQGTGA. The ends were cut back, 0 bases at V and 6 bases at J, with 11 bases in the middle.

This clone was picked up a small number of times. The chain uses TRBV19 and TRBJ2-7, with D perhaps matching TRBD2 (5 bases). V dropped 3 bases and J dropped 4 bases, with 13 bases sitting between them. This CDR3 is 14 amino acids long. Per the germline V gene, CDR1 is LNHDA and CDR2 is SQIVND (reference sequence). The CDR3 DNA sequence: TGTGCCAGTAGTATGGACCGTTGGACTTACGAGCAGTACTTC. The encoded protein is CASSMDRWTYEQYF. The full variable domain, rest sourced from reference TRBV19 and TRBJ2-7, is DGGITQSPKYLFRKEGQNVTLSCEQNLNHDAMYWYRQDPGQGLRLIYYSQIVNDFQKGDIAEGYSVSREKKESFPLTVTSAQKNPTAFYLCASSMDRWTYEQYFGPGTRLTVT.

The rearrangement uses TRBV2 and TRBJ1-2, with a tentative D call TRBD1 (6 bases). Germline V gives CDR1 SNHLY, CDR2 FYNNEI. The CDR3 loop spans 14 amino acids. Trimming removed 1 base from V and 13 bases from J, with 19 bases in between. The CDR3 coding sequence is TGTGCCAGCAGTGAAGAAGCCGGACAGATCGGACTCACCTTC. This encodes CASSEEAGQIGLTF.

Concerning this clone: Sequence at one end of the junction differs from germline and may be a read error. The rearrangement joins TRBV7-7 to TRBJ2-1; the D gene is possibly TRBD2 (5 bases). The CDR3 runs to 16 residues. Germline CDR1 SSHAT, CDR2 FNYEAQ (reference sequence). The CDR3 region is CASSNLPGERESEQFF. The CDR3 DNA reads TGTGCTAGCAGCAACCTACCCGGGGAACGAGAGAGTGAGCAGTTCTTC.

The chain is built from TRBV10-2 and TRBJ2-3; weak D call: TRBD1 (6 bases). There are 17 residues in the CDR3. Trimming pared 3 bases from V and 0 bases from J, leaving 16 bases between. CDR1 is WSHSY, CDR2 SAAADI, per germline. The chain's CDR3 is CASSDVQGRASTDTQYF. CDR3 nucleotides: TGCGCCAGCAGTGATGTTCAGGGGAGAGCTAGCACAGATACGCAGTATTTT.

The rearrangement uses TRBV2 and TRBJ2-2; tentative D call: TRBD1 (6 bases). The length of the CDR3 is 14 residues. The V gene lost 7 bases and the J gene lost 2 bases, with 11 bases spanning the gap. Per the germline V gene, CDR1 is SNHLY and CDR2 is FYNNEI. CDR3: CASKKGVNTGELFF. In nucleotides, the CDR3 is TGTGCCAGCAAGAAGGGGGTCAACACCGGGGAGCTGTTTTTT.

This clone has only one observation. The V call is TRBV6-6, the J call TRBJ2-5; 9 bases fit TRBD2. CDR1 is MNHNY, CDR2 SVGAGI, per germline (reference sequence). The ends lost 5 bases at V and 2 bases at J; junction bases unmatched: 6. The CDR3 has 15 residues. The CDR3 DNA follows: TGTGCCAGCAGTAATCCGGGACTAGCTCAAGAGACCCAGTACTTC. Residues: CASSNPGLAQETQYF.

At least ten counts were recorded for this clone. V is TRBV2 and J is TRBJ1-5, with 9 bases that match TRBD1. V was clipped by 7 bases and J by 6 bases; unmatched bases: 7. This CDR3 is 14 amino acids long. Germline lookup yields CDR1 SNHLY and CDR2 FYNNEI. The CDR3 DNA sequence: TGTGCCAGCAACCCGGGACAGGGAGGTCAGCCCCAGCATTTT. This sequence encodes CASNPGQGGQPQHF.

This clone was found a few times. The chain uses TRBV6-4 and TRBJ2-3; 7 nucleotides line up with TRBD1. This CDR3 is 15 amino acids long. V shed 4 bases and J 0 bases; nucleotides not matched to a gene: 4. The germline gives CDR1 MRHNA, CDR2 SNTAGT. The chain's CDR3 is CASSGTGESTDTQYF. The CDR3 DNA reads as TGTGCCAGCAGTGGAACAGGGGAAAGCACAGATACGCAGTATTTT.

Only a few counts were recorded for this clone. The genes are TRBV25-1 and TRBJ2-7; D ambiguous. Between the trimmed V and J ends, which lost 4 bases and 4 bases, there was a span of 23 bases. Germline CDR1 MGHDK, CDR2 SYGVNS. CDR3 length: 17 residues. For the CDR3, the DNA is TGTGCCAGCAGTGGTGCTTTGACCAGAAGACAAACTTACGAGCAGTACTTC. Translating gives CASSGALTRRQTYEQYF.